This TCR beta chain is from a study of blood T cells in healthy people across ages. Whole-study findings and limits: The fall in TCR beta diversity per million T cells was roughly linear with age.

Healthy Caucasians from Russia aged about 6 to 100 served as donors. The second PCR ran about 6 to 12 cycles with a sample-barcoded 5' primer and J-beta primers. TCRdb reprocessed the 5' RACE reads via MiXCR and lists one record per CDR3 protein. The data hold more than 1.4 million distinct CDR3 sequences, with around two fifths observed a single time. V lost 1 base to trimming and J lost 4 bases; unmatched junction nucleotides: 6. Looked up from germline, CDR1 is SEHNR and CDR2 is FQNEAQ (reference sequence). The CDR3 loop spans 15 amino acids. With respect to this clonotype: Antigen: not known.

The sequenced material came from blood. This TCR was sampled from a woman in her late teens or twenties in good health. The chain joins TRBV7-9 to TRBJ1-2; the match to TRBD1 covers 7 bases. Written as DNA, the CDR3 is TGTGCCAGCAGCTTAGGGGCTCCAGGGGGCTATGGCTACACCTTC. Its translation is CASSLGAPGGYGYTF.